Listed here are 14 T cell receptor beta chains from one sample, sequenced in a study of Ad26.COV2.S vaccination and SARS-CoV-2 variants. TCRdb's copy holds only in-frame clones and misses some; the assay was immunoSEQ multiplex PCR. The data show 300,000 to 400,000 clones, roughly 90% seen once. This sample's treatment: around 19 received Ad26.COV2.S at low or high dose, single or two shots; roughly five received placebo; per-sample allocation not given. Day 63 after the first vaccine or placebo injection was the time point for sampling. The sample here was peripheral blood, taken in a trial of Ad26.COV2.S vaccine versus placebo. These receptors all come from a person between 18 and 65 years old who received the Ad26.COV2.S COVID-19 vaccine or a placebo.

The V gene is TRBV12-3 or TRBV12-4, the J gene TRBJ1-2; unclear D gene. The CDR3 is 12 residues long. The ends were cut back, 4 bases at V and 4 bases at J, with 7 bases in the middle. CDR3 sequence: CASSYLIYGYTF. The CDR3 DNA follows: TGTGCCAGCAGTTATCTCATCTATGGCTACACCTTC.

The chain combines TRBV11-2 with TRBJ2-7, with unresolved D. CDR3 size: 14 residues. Germline values: CDR1 SGHAT, CDR2 FQNNGV. V lost 5 bases and J 0 bases, leaving 11 bases between the germline ends. The CDR3 loop is CASSLGPLSYEQYV. CDR3 DNA sequence: TGTGCCAGCAGCCTTGGACCCCTCTCCTACGAGCAGTACGTC.

In this sample, this clone turned up once. In nucleotides, the CDR3 is TGTGCCAGCATTAGGGGGGCGGACACCATATATTTT. Its translation: CASIRGADTIYF. The rearrangement joins TRBV12-3 or TRBV12-4 to TRBJ1-3; a weak D match, TRBD1 (6 bases). The CDR3 runs to 12 residues. V was trimmed by 7 bases and J by 8 bases, leaving 12 bases between them.

J is TRBJ2-1 and V is TRBV7-9; TRBD2 is a possible D gene (5 bases). The V end was cut by 8 bases, the J end by 12 bases, with 14 bases between. Germline V CDR1 and CDR2: SEHNR, FQNEAQ (reference sequence). CDR3 length equals 11 residues. The CDR3: CASEAVRRQFF. CDR3 in DNA: TGTGCCAGCGAAGCGGTGAGACGGCAGTTCTTC.

V is TRBV14 and J is TRBJ2-1; no reliable D call. Germline V gene sequence: CDR1 SGHDN, CDR2 FVKESK. Trimming took 4 bases from V and 9 from J, leaving 16 bases between them. CDR3 length equals 14 residues. CDR3 bases: TGTGCCAGCAGCCTGGCCCCTGCAGCTGTTGAGCAGTTCTTC. Its translation: CASSLAPAAVEQFF. Full variable domain (missing parts from reference TRBV14 and TRBJ2-1): EAGVTQFPSHSVIEKGQTVTLRCDPISGHDNLYWYRRVMGKEIKFLLHFVKESKQDESGMPNNRFLAERTGGTYSTLKVQPAELEDSGVYFCASSLAPAAVEQFFGPGTRLTVL.

The chain joins TRBV28 to TRBJ2-1, with 8 bases identical to TRBD2. J lost 12 bases, V lost 4 bases, and 20 bases had no gene match. The CDR3 length is 17 residues. CDR1 is MDHEN, CDR2 SYDVKM, per germline. CDR3 coding DNA: TGTGCCAGCAGTTCCCCCGAAGCGGGAGTGAAGTACGGGCGGCAGTTCTTC. As protein: CASSSPEAGVKYGRQFF.

The V and J genes are TRBV27 and TRBJ1-2, with a possible D match to TRBD1 (6 bases). CDR1 is MNHEY, CDR2 SMNVEV, per germline (reference sequence). V was pared by 3 bases and J by 5 bases, with 13 bases between. The CDR3 is 14 amino acids. CDR3 sequence (DNA): TGTGCCAGCAGTTTCAGGGGTCCTAGATATGGCTACACCTTC. This translates into CASSFRGPRYGYTF.

The chain combines TRBV7-6 with TRBJ1-6; a weak D match, TRBD1 (5 bases). Germline CDR1 and CDR2: SGHVS and FNYEAQ. The CDR3 runs to 14 residues. The V and J ends lost 5 bases and 11 bases respectively, with 16 bases between them. This chain's CDR3 is CASSRTGGSAPLHF. As DNA, the CDR3 is TGTGCCAGCAGCAGAACAGGTGGCTCAGCACCCCTCCACTTT.

The V call is TRBV7-2, the J call TRBJ2-2; D not certain. V dropped 0 bases and J dropped 8 bases, with 7 bases sitting between them. The CDR3 is made up of 13 amino acids. The germline V gene has CDR1 SGHTA and CDR2 FQGNSA. In DNA, the CDR3 is TGTGCCAGCAGCTTAGCTGAGGCGGGGGAGCTGTTTTTT. Translation gives CASSLAEAGELFF.

The rearrangement joins TRBV19 to TRBJ1-1; unclear D gene. The CDR3 has 13 amino acids. Trimming took off 10 bases at V and 7 bases at J, with 19 bases between the two ends. Germline CDR1 and CDR2: LNHDA and SQIVND (reference sequence). CDR3 sequence reads: CATTGNPRFEAFF. CDR3 bases: TGTGCCACCACGGGGAACCCTCGATTTGAAGCTTTCTTT.

This chain joins TRBV5-4 and TRBJ2-7; TRBD2 aligns across 12 bases. The CDR3 covers 15 residues. V gave up 0 bases and J gave up 9 bases; unmatched junction bases: 7. Germline-derived CDR1 and CDR2 are SGHNT and YYREEE (reference sequence). The DNA for the CDR3 is TGTGCCAGCAGCTTGGGACAGACGGGACTAGCGGGGCAGTACGTC. It is translated as CASSLGQTGLAGQYV.

The chain combines TRBV2 with TRBJ2-7; 8 bases are a match to TRBD2. The CDR3 has 13 amino acids. Germline V gives CDR1 SNHLY, CDR2 FYNNEI. J lost 2 bases, V lost 8 bases, and 5 bases had no gene match. This chain's CDR3 is CASGSGGPYEQYV. For the CDR3, the DNA is TGTGCCAGCGGGAGCGGGGGACCCTACGAGCAGTACGTC.

V and J are TRBV7-2 and TRBJ1-1; maybe TRBD1 (5 bases). This CDR3 is 18 amino acids long. V shed 5 bases and J shed 5 bases, with 27 bases lying between them. Germline CDR1 is SGHTA and CDR2 is FQGNSA. CDR3 in amino acids: CASSASVLFWDFETEAFF. CDR3 DNA: TGTGCCAGCAGCGCCTCGGTCCTTTTTTGGGACTTTGAGACTGAAGCTTTCTTT.

The V and J genes are TRBV7-9 and TRBJ2-1; weak D call: TRBD2 (6 bases). This CDR3 region has 15 residues. Germline V gives CDR1 SEHNR, CDR2 FQNEAQ (reference sequence). The V gene lost 5 bases and the J gene lost 4 bases, with 15 bases spanning the gap. In DNA, the CDR3 is TGTGCCAGCAGCCGAACCACCGGGACTTACAATGAGCAGTTCTTC. Translated: CASSRTTGTYNEQFF.